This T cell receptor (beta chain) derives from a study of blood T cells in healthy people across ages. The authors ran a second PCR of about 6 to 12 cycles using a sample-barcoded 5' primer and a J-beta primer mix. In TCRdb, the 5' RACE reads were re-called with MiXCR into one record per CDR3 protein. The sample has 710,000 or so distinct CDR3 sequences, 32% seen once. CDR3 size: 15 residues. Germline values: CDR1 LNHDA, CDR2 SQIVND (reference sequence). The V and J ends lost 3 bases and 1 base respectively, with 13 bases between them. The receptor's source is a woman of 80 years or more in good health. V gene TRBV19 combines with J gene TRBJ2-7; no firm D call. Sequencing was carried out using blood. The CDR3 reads CASSIGAVPSYEQYF. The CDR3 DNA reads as TGTGCCAGTAGTATCGGCGCAGTCCCTTCCTACGAGCAGTACTTC.